This T cell receptor beta chain was identified during a study of shared clonotypes between healthy human individuals (dated by TCRdb to the early 2020s). Regarding the complete study: The cohort included three men and two women between 18 and 49 years of age. For each donor, CD4 naive and CD4 memory were each run on three plates, CD8 naive on two plates, and CD8 memory on one plate. To estimate repertoire size and how much clonotypes are shared between individuals, the study performed deep sequencing of blood TCR repertoires from roughly five healthy adults. Libraries were prepared and TCR repertoires were sequenced by different laboratories using diverse techniques, in order to increase sequencing depth and limit assay-specific biases. Each donor's leukapheresis produced roughly between about 0.9 and 9.5 billion PBMCs. Overall results and qualifications from the work: Compared with non-shared clonotypes, the clonotypes found in all four sorted-subset donors had higher generation probabilities. Across several donors, about 4.5% of naive CD4, 3.5% of naive CD8, around 2.1% of memory CD4, and approximately 0.4% of memory CD8 clonotypes were shared. The small number of donors limited the genetic and exposure-history diversity represented. Sampling was restricted to blood, and TCR repertoires in tissues likely differ from the TCR repertoires found in blood. Even with the large sequencing depth, rarefaction of the sorted-subset datasets indicated that sequencing was incomplete. Pairwise subsampling indicated that sequencing depth was expected to affect the degree of clonotype sharing among donors. Larger estimated clonotype richness was generally found for naive subsets than for memory subsets.

Using the deep immunoSEQ assay, multiplex PCR amplified TCR CDR3 regions from genomic DNA. Extracted genomic DNA from each cell subset was spread evenly across all wells of several immunoSEQ 96-well plates, with each plate serving as a replicate. For sorted subsets, around 200 ng genomic DNA, equal to 25,000 to 35,000 T cell genomes, was loaded into each replicate PCR. Purified libraries were measured with a Qubit 3.0 fluorometer, size-checked on a Bioanalyzer 2100, and measured again with the KAPA Library Quantification kit. A separate single-read 150-cycle Illumina NextSeq 550 flow cell was used to sequence each immunoSEQ 96-well plate. The paper's data handling went like this. Because the immunoSEQ output included only junctional sequences and no quality scores, the filtering could not be the same as the filtering used for full-length reads. Sequences were annotated with PyIR, a Python wrapper for IgBLAST v1.9, using IMGT germline references to assign V/J genes and CDR3. Reads were removed for weak V/J assignments (E-value above 1e-6), missing CDR3, stop codons, out-of-frame junctions, or ambiguous translated residues. V3J clonotypes were defined by identical inferred V gene, J gene, and CDR3 amino acid sequence. Percentage overlap between repertoires was calculated by dividing the number of shared unique clonotypes by the size of the smaller repertoire. Repertoire richness was assessed with RTK rarefaction, the Chao1 estimator, and Recon v2.1 estimates of unobserved clonotypes. OLGA was used to compute generation probabilities for all TCRbeta clonotypes that the gDNA method yielded from a few donors. As stored in TCRdb, this immuneACCESS dataset retains in-frame rearrangements with V and J assigned. A fraction of the clones does not appear; measured against another copy, unresolved V genes explain less than half of the discrepancy, and the remainder lacks a known reason. The V and J calls and clone size were taken over from that table, and D and trimming were inferred from the DNA. The sample table holds 600,000 or so clones, of which 85% to 95% were seen once. The ten largest clones represent over 0.1% of the sample.

For the CD8 naive samples, CD45RO-negative cells were positively selected for CCR7, yielding a CD45RA+CCR7+ population from which TemRA cells were excluded. The donors were healthy, HIV-negative adults who had no recently reported acute infections or vaccinations. Every donor was a Caucasian adult living in Nashville, Tennessee, USA. Blood was obtained by leukapheresis, after which PBMCs were separated by Ficoll-Histopaque density gradient centrifugation and cryopreserved in liquid nitrogen vapor phase. Analytical flow cytometry was used to check the purity and quantity of each magnetically sorted T cell population. Genomic DNA was isolated from every sorted fraction and measured by UV absorbance on a Nanodrop 2000c. V is pruned by 4 bases and J by 4 bases, leaving 5 bases of the junction without a gene match. The germline V gene sets CDR1 to SGHRS and CDR2 to YFSETQ. The cysteine opens and the phenylalanine closes a CDR3 of 13 amino acids. Solely the CDR3 DNA is kept, with 39 bases framed from the first base.

This clone was seen a handful of times. There is no known antigen for this receptor. There are no base qualities to consult, and no much larger clone falls within one base. This chain joins TRBV5-1 to TRBJ2-7; a stretch of 7 junction bases matches TRBD1. The receptor comes from a young woman in good health. The material sequenced was naive CD8+ T cells sorted from blood. The cell subset or site label corresponds to: CD45RA+CCR7+. The DNA sequence is given as TGCGCCAGCAGCCATGGGACAGTTTACGAGCAGTACTTC. This is translated as CASSHGTVYEQYF.